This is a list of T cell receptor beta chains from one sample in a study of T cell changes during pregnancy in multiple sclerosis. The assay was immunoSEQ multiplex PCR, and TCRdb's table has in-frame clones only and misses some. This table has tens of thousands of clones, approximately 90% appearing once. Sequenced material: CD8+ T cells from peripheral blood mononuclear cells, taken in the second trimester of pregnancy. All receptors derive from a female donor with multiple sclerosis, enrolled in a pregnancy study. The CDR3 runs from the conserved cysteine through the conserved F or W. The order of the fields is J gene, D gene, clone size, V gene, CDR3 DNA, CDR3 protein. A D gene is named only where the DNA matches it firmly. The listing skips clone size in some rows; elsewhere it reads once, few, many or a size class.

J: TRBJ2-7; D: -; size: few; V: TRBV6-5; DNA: TGTGCCACGTCCGCGCGGATCCAATTCTACGAGCAGTACTTC; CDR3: CATSARIQFYEQYF
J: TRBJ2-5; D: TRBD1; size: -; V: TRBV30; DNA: TGTGCCTGGAGTCCAGGGACAGGGACGGGAGAGACCCAGTACTTC; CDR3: CAWSPGTGTGETQYF
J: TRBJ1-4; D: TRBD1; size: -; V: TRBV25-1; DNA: TGTGCCAGCAGTGAATGGGGACAGGGAGATGAAAAACTGTTTTTT; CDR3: CASSEWGQGDEKLFF
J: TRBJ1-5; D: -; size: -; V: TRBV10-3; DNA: TGTGCCATCAGTGAGTCGGGCACGCGGGGGGTCAATCAGCCCCAGCATTTT; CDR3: CAISESGTRGVNQPQHF
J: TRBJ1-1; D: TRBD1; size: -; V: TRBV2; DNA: TGTGCCAGCCAATCGACAGGGGAGAACACTGAAGCTTTCTTT; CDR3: CASQSTGENTEAFF
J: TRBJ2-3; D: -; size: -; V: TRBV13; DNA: TGTGCCAGCAGCTCAAGGGGGACAGATACGCAGTATTTT; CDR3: CASSSRGTDTQYF
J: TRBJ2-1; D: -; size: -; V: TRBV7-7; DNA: TGTGCCAGCAGCTTACAGGGAAGCTCCTACAATGAGCAGTTCTTC; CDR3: CASSLQGSSYNEQFF
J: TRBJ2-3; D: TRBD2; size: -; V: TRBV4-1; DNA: TGCGCGGGGCAGGGCGGGGGGGTGTCCGATACGCAGTATTTT; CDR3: CAGQGGGVSDTQYF
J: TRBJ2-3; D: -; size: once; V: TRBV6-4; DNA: TGTGCCAGCAGTGACCACAGGACAAGCACAGATACGCAGTATTTT; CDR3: CASSDHRTSTDTQYF
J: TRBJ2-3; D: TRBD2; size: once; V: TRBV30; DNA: TGTGCCTGGACTAGCGGGGGCTCTAGCACAGATACGCAGTATTTT; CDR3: CAWTSGGSSTDTQYF
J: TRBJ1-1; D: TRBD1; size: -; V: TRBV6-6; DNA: TGTGCCAGCAGTTCCGGACAGGATGAAGCTTTCTTT; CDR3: CASSSGQDEAFF
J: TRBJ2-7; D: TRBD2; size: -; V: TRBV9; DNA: TGTGCCAGCAGCCCAACCGCCGCGGGGGGGCTTTTCGAGCAGTACTTC; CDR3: CASSPTAAGGLFEQYF